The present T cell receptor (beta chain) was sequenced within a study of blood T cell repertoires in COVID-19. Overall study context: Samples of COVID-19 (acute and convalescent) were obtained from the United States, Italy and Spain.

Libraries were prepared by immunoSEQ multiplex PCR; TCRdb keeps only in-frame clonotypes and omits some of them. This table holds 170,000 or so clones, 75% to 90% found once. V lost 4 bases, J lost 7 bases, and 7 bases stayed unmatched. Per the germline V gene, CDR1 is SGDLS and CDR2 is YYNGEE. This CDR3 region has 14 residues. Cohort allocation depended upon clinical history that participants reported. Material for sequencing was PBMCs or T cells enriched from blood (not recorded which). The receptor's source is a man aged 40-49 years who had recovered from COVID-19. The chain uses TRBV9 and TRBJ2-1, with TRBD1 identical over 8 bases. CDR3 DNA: TGTGCCAGCAGCCCAAGGACAGGGTATAATGAGCAGTTCTTC. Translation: CASSPRTGYNEQFF.